The 6 T cell receptor beta chains listed next were all sequenced from one sample in a study of blood T cell repertoires in COVID-19. The data were produced by immunoSEQ multiplex PCR, yet TCRdb's version contains in-frame clones alone and is incomplete. This table holds approximately 260,000 clones, around 82% found once. The sequenced sample was peripheral blood. These receptor sequences come from a human donor in a cohort sampled during active COVID-19.

This clone has just one count. The V and J genes are TRBV11-2 and TRBJ1-6; 8 bases align to TRBD1. CDR1 is SGHAT and CDR2 is FQNNGV in the germline V gene. Trimming took 3 bases from V and 6 from J; bases not matched to a gene: 7. The length of the CDR3 is 16 residues. As DNA, the CDR3 is TGTGCCAGCAGCTTTAGGACAGGGATCAGTAATTCACCCCTCCACTTT. This gives the protein CASSFRTGISNSPLHF.

This rearrangement joins TRBV27 to TRBJ2-7; TRBD1 might be the D (5 bases). Trimming pared 5 bases from V and 2 bases from J, leaving 19 bases between. Germline CDR1 MNHEY, CDR2 SMNVEV (reference sequence). The CDR3 is 16 amino acids. CDR3 sequence: CASSPRLGQRTYEQYF. CDR3 in DNA: TGTGCCAGCAGTCCCCGGTTGGGGCAGAGGACCTACGAGCAGTACTTC.

This chain joins TRBV29-1 and TRBJ2-2; D unclear. Trimming stripped 6 bases from V and 4 bases from J, with 9 bases between. The CDR3 totals 12 residues. The germline gives CDR1 SQVTM, CDR2 ANQGSEA. The CDR3 loop is CSVLASTGELFF. The CDR3 bases are TGCAGCGTCTTAGCTAGCACCGGGGAGCTGTTTTTT.

This sequence joins TRBV3-1 (or the pseudogene TRBV3-2) and TRBJ1-2; D gene uncertain. This CDR3 is built from 14 residues. Germline CDR1 reads LGHDT; CDR2 reads YNNKEL (reference sequence). Between the trimmed V and J ends, which lost 1 base and 8 bases, there was a span of 14 bases. The CDR3 spells CASSQAAGPGGYTF. The CDR3 nucleotides are TGTGCCAGCAGCCAAGCGGCGGGTCCTGGCGGCTACACCTTC.

The chain combines TRBV2 with TRBJ2-3; 11 bases are a match to TRBD1. The CDR3 has 15 residues. Unmatched junction bases numbered 8, after V lost 6 bases and J lost 6 bases. Germline CDR1 is SNHLY and CDR2 is FYNNEI. The CDR3 spells CASSEMGQGVDTQYF. The CDR3 nucleotides read TGTGCCAGCAGCGAAATGGGACAGGGGGTGGATACGCAGTATTTT.

V is TRBV5-1 and J is TRBJ1-1; 10 bases fit TRBD1. This CDR3 has 14 residues. The germline V gene has CDR1 SGHRS and CDR2 YFSETQ. V shed 3 bases, J shed 4 bases, and the junction held 3 bases outside the gene matches. CDR3: CASSSTGGGTEAFF. In DNA form, the CDR3 reads TGCGCCAGCAGCTCGACAGGGGGCGGCACTGAAGCTTTCTTT.